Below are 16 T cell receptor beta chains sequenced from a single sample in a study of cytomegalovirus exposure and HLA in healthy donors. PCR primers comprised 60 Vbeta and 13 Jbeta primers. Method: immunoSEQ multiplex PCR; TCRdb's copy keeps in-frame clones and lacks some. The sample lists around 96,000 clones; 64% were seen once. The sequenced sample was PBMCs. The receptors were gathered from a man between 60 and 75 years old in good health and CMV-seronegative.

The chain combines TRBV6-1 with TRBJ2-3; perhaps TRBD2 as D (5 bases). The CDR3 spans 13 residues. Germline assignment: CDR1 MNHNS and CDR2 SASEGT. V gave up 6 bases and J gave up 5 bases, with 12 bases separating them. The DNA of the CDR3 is TGTGCCAGCAGCGCCGGCCGGGAAGATACGCAGTATTTT. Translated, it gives CASSAGREDTQYF.

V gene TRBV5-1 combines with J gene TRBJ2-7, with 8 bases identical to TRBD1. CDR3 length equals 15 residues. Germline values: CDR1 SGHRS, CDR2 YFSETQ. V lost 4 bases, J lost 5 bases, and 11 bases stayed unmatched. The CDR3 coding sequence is TGCGCCAGCAGCACCACCGGGACAGGCACGGACGAGCAGTACTTC. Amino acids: CASSTTGTGTDEQYF.

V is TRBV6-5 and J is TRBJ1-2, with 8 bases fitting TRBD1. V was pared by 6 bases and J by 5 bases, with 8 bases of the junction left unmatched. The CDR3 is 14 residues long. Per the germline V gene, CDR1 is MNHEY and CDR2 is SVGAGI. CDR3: CASRLSGGEYGYTF. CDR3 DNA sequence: TGTGCCAGCAGACTTTCAGGGGGCGAGTATGGCTACACCTTC.

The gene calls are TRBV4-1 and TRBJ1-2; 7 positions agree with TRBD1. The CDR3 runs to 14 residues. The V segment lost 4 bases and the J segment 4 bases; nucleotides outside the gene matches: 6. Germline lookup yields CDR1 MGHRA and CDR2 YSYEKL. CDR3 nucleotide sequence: TGCGCCAGCAGCCGCCAAACAGGGGTCTATGGCTACACCTTC. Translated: CASSRQTGVYGYTF.

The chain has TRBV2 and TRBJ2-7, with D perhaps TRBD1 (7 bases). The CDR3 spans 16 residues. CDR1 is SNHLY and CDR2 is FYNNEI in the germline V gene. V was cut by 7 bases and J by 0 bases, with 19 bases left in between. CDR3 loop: CASTLEPGDSSYEQYF. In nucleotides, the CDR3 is TGTGCCAGCACCCTTGAGCCGGGGGACAGCTCCTACGAGCAGTACTTC.

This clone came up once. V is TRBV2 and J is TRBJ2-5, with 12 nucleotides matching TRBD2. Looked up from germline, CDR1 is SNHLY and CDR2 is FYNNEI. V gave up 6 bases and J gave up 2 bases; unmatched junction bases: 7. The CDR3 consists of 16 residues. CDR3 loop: CASRELAGGGQETQYF. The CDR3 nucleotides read TGTGCCAGCAGGGAACTAGCGGGGGGTGGTCAAGAGACCCAGTACTTC.

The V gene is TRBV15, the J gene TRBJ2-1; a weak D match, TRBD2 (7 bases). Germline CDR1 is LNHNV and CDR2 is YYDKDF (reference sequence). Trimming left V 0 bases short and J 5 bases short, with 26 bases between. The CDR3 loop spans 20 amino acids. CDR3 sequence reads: CATSRDFTIRGGARDNEQFF. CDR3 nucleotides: TGTGCCACCAGCAGAGATTTCACGATACGCGGGGGCGCTCGGGACAATGAGCAGTTCTTC.

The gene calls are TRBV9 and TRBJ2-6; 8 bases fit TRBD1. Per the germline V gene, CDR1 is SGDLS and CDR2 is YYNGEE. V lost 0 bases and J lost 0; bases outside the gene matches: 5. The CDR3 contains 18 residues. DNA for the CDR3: TGTGCCAGCAGCGTAGGGACAGGGACACTCTCTGGGGCCAACGTCCTGACTTTC. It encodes CASSVGTGTLSGANVLTF.

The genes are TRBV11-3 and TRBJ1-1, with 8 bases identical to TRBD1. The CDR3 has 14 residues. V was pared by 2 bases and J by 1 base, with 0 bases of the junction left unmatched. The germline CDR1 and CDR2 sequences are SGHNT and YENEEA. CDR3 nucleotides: TGTGCCAGCAGCTTACAGGGGGCGAACACTGAAGCTTTCTTT. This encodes CASSLQGANTEAFF.

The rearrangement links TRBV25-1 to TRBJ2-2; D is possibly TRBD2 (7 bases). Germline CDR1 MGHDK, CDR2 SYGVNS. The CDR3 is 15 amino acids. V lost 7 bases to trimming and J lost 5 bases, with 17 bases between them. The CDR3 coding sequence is TGTGCCAGCACAGGACTAGGGGGGGGGACCGGGGAGCTGTTTTTT. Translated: CASTGLGGGTGELFF.

The CDR3 reads CASSLEISGTITQYF. The CDR3, as DNA: TGTGCCAGCAGCTTAGAGATTAGCGGAACAATTACGCAGTATTTT. This chain uses TRBV11-3 with TRBJ2-3, with D maybe TRBD2 (6 bases). The V and J ends lost 0 bases and 8 bases respectively, with 15 bases between them. The germline V gene has CDR1 SGHNT and CDR2 YENEEA. The CDR3 runs to 15 residues. Using reference TRBV11-3 and TRBJ2-3 for the parts outside the CDR3, the full variable domain is EAGVVQSPRYKIIEKKQPVAFWCNPISGHNTLYWYLQNLGQGPELLIRYENEEAVDDSQLPKDRFSAERLKGVDSTLKIQPAELGDSAVYLCASSLEISGTITQYFGPGTRLTVL.

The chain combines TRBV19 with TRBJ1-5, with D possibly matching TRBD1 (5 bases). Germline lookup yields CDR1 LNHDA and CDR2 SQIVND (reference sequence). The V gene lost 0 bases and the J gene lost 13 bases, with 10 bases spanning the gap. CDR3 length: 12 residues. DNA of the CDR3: TGTGCCAGTAGTATAGAGGGACTTACGCAGCATTTT. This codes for CASSIEGLTQHF.

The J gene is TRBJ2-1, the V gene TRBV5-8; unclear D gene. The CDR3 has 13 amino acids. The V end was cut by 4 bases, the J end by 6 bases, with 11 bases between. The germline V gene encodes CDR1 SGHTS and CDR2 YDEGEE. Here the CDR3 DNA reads TGTGCCAGCAGCCCTCTCCTCTCCAATGAGCAGTTCTTC. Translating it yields CASSPLLSNEQFF.

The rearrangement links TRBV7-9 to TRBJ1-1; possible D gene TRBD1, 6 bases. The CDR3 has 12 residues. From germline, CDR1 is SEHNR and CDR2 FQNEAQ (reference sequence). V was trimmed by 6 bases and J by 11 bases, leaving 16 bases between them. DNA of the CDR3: TGTGCCAGCAGTAATGTTGGGGGCGTTGCTTTCTTT. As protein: CASSNVGGVAFF.

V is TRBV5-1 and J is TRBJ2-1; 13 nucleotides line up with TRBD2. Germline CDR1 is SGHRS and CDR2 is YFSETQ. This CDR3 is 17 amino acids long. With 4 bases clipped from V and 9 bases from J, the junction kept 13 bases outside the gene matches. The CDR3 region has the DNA TGCGCCAGCAGCCTCCGACTAGCGGGGGGCCACATGGGTGAGCAGTTCTTC. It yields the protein CASSLRLAGGHMGEQFF.

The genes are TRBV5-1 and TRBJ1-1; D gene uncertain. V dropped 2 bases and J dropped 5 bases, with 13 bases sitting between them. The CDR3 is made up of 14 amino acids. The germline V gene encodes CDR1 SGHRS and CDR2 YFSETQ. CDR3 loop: CASSLYELRTEAFF. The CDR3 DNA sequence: TGCGCCAGCAGCTTATACGAGTTAAGAACTGAAGCTTTCTTT.